The 14 T cell receptor beta chains listed next were all sequenced from one sample in a study of blood T cells in healthy people across ages (dated by TCRdb to about 2015). The library was generated by 5' RACE. TCRdb shows the sequencer as Illumina HiSeq 2500. A second PCR of roughly 6 to 12 cycles was run with a J-beta primer mix and a sample-barcoded 5' primer. The raw public data were reprocessed by TCRdb itself: fastp quality trimming at Q25, MiXCR clonotype calling, in-frame beta chains only. Rows are unified per CDR3 protein, each entry keeping the most common DNA and genes. The sample table shows 1.5 million to 2 million distinct CDR3 sequences, and 49% are seen once. The ten largest clones take up over 2% of the sample. The specimen was blood. Source of these receptors: a woman in her thirties or forties in good health.

V usage is TRBV7-8 and J usage is TRBJ2-3; D is unclear. From germline, CDR1 is SGHVS and CDR2 FQNEAQ. V was cut by 6 bases and J by 0 bases, with 10 bases left in between. The CDR3 contains 14 residues. The CDR3 loop reads CASSKWGSTDTQYF. Here the CDR3 DNA reads TGTGCCAGCAGTAAGTGGGGTAGCACAGATACGCAGTATTTT.

This clonotype showed up just a few times. The chain recombines TRBV6-2 or TRBV6-3 with TRBJ2-6; D is possibly TRBD1 (6 bases). V gave up 7 bases and J gave up 0 bases, with 19 bases separating them. The CDR3 has 18 residues. Germline lookup yields CDR1 MNHEY and CDR2 SVGEGT. The CDR3 bases are TGTGCCAGCACCACCAAGAACAGGGCTATCTCTGGGGCCAACGTCCTGACTTTC. Translation gives CASTTKNRAISGANVLTF.

This clonotype appeared a few times. The rearrangement joins TRBV6-2 or TRBV6-3 to TRBJ2-7; 9 bases line up with TRBD1. Germline CDR1 and CDR2: MNHEY and SVGEGT. The CDR3 totals 15 residues. Trimming cost V 2 bases and J 5 bases; bases outside gene matches: 7. CDR3 loop: CASSYTGTGSNEQYF. DNA of the CDR3: TGTGCCAGCAGTTACACCGGGACAGGGTCTAACGAGCAGTACTTC.

The chain links TRBV14 to TRBJ2-5, with a weak D call TRBD2 (6 bases). The V gene lost 1 base and the J gene lost 2 bases, with 20 bases spanning the gap. The CDR3 is made up of 18 amino acids. CDR1 and CDR2 (germline): SGHDN, FVKESK. The CDR3 loop is CASSQGYGLGRGQETQYF. The CDR3 nucleotides read TGTGCCAGCAGCCAAGGTTATGGTTTAGGACGGGGGCAAGAGACCCAGTACTTC.

There are a few counts of this clonotype. This chain links TRBV20-1 with TRBJ2-7; the match to TRBD2 covers 8 bases. Near its end, the DNA agrees better with TRBJ2-5, so the J call may be wrong. Germline V gene data show CDR1 as DFQATT and CDR2 as SNEGSKA (reference sequence). The CDR3 loop spans 14 amino acids. The CDR3 spells CSARDGLAGETQYF. For the CDR3, the DNA is TGCAGTGCTAGAGATGGGCTAGCGGGAGAGACCCAGTACTTC.

The rearrangement joins TRBV7-8 to TRBJ2-4; 7 bases match TRBD2. CDR1 and CDR2 (germline): SGHVS, FQNEAQ. The CDR3 consists of 17 residues. V lost 1 base, J lost 15 bases, and 21 bases stayed unmatched. CDR3 protein: CASSLGVGAGLSYERYF. CDR3 nucleotides: TGTGCCAGCAGCTTAGGGGTAGGAGCGGGACTCTCCTACGAGCGGTACTTC.

This chain links TRBV20-1 with TRBJ1-4; D is undetermined. V was pared by 1 base and J by 2 bases, with 17 bases between. This CDR3 is 17 amino acids long. The germline CDR1 and CDR2 sequences are DFQATT and SNEGSKA (reference sequence). CDR3 sequence reads: CSARGPRGRTTNEKLFF. The CDR3 DNA is TGCAGTGCTAGAGGTCCCCGCGGTAGAACTACTAATGAAAAACTGTTTTTT.

The chain is built from TRBV5-1 and TRBJ1-4; a possible D gene is TRBD1 (6 bases). The CDR3 is made up of 15 amino acids. The V end lost 2 bases, the J end lost 8 bases, and 16 bases lay between the germline ends. Germline CDR1 is SGHRS and CDR2 is YFSETQ. CDR3 coding DNA: TGCGCCAGCAGCTTAACAGGGCGAGAGGAGGAAAAACTGTTTTTT. Translating it yields CASSLTGREEEKLFF.

Only a few counts were recorded for this clonotype. The chain recombines TRBV6-1 with TRBJ1-5; no definite D call. V was clipped by 3 bases and J by 0 bases, with 6 bases between them. This CDR3 has 14 amino acids. Germline loops: CDR1 MNHNS, CDR2 SASEGT. The CDR3 nucleotides are TGTGCCAGCAGTGATCGGTATAGCAATCAGCCCCAGCATTTT. Its protein is CASSDRYSNQPQHF.

The sample holds a few counts of this clonotype. The rearrangement uses TRBV5-1 and TRBJ2-5; weak D call: TRBD2 (6 bases). Trimming left V 7 bases short and J 2 bases short, with 24 bases between. This CDR3 region has 17 residues. Germline V gene sequence: CDR1 SGHRS, CDR2 YFSETQ. This CDR3 is CASPWRQSDGLQETQYF. The DNA for the CDR3 is TGCGCCAGCCCATGGAGGCAGTCGGACGGACTACAAGAGACCCAGTACTTC.

This chain joins TRBV28 and TRBJ2-1, with 8 bases lining up with TRBD2. The germline V gene encodes CDR1 MDHEN and CDR2 SYDVKM. With V trimmed by 8 bases and J by 1 base, 10 bases remained unmatched. This CDR3 has 16 amino acids. The CDR3 coding sequence is TGTGCCAGCTTCCAACAGAGCGGGGGATCCTACAATGAGCAGTTCTTC. Residues: CASFQQSGGSYNEQFF.

The chain joins TRBV20-1 to TRBJ2-1; 11 bases are shared with TRBD2. Germline V lookup: CDR1 DFQATT, CDR2 SNEGSKA (reference sequence). CDR3 length equals 13 residues. V dropped 8 bases and J dropped 8; count of bases not matched to a gene: 8. CDR3 region: CSSTSGGSYEQFF. The CDR3 DNA reads as TGCAGTTCCACTAGCGGGGGCAGCTATGAGCAGTTCTTC.

This chain connects TRBV20-1 to TRBJ2-3; D tentatively fits TRBD1 or TRBD2 (5 bases each). The CDR3 extends over 15 amino acids. Per germline, CDR1 DFQATT and CDR2 SNEGSKA (reference sequence). V was pared by 6 bases and J by 1 base, with 17 bases between. CDR3 coding DNA: TGCAGTGCCAGGTGGGGGAAAGGGGGCACAGATACGCAGTATTTT. As protein: CSARWGKGGTDTQYF.

This clonotype has a handful of counts. The chain has TRBV7-9 and TRBJ1-5, with D maybe TRBD1 (5 bases). Germline V CDR1 and CDR2: SEHNR, FQNEAQ (reference sequence). V lost 4 bases and J lost 5, with 12 bases in between. This CDR3 has 14 amino acids. CDR3 in amino acids: CASSWGRDDQPQHF. In nucleotides, the CDR3 is TGTGCCAGCAGCTGGGGACGGGACGATCAGCCCCAGCATTTT. Supplemented by reference TRBV7-9 and TRBJ1-5, the full variable domain reads DTGVSQNPRHKITKRGQNVTFRCDPISEHNRLYWYRQTLGQGPEFLTYFQNEAQLEKSRLLSDRFSAERPKGSFSTLEIQRTEQGDSAMYLCASSWGRDDQPQHFGDGTRLSIL.